The rows below give T cell receptor beta chains drawn from one sample of a study of tissue T cells after allogeneic stem cell transplantation. Data came from immunoSEQ multiplex PCR; TCRdb stores just in-frame clones and leaves some out. The table records 20,000 to 25,000 clones, less than 85% of them present only once. The sample consisted of tissue from the ileum, taken at autopsy. The source is a female donor older than 55 with lung cancer. Each CDR3 is given without its conserved first and last residue. The D gene is left open where the match is weak.

j_call | cdr3_length | v_call | d_call | cdr3_aa
TRBJ2-1 | 14 | TRBV9 | TRBD2 | ASSVGLAGSQHEQF
TRBJ2-2 | 15 | TRBV5-6 | TRBD1 | ASSRIWDRRNTGELF
TRBJ1-1 | 12 | TRBV6-6 | TRBD1 | ASSTKTTGPEAF
TRBJ1-6 | 13 | TRBV5-1 | . | ASSLETGINSPLH
TRBJ1-5 | 12 | TRBV27 | . | ASSMGQGWQPQH
TRBJ2-3 | 13 | TRBV27 | . | ASAPPPGYPDTQY
TRBJ2-1 | 14 | TRBV2 | TRBD2 | ASSRSGLLGGNEQF
TRBJ1-2 | 12 | TRBV4-3 | . | ASSQVLRTGGYT
TRBJ1-5 | 11 | TRBV12-5 | . | ASGLGGRQPQH
TRBJ2-7 | 12 | TRBV14 | . | ASSQARVSVGQY
TRBJ2-7 | 12 | TRBV18 | TRBD1 | ASSSRDRVYEQY
TRBJ2-4 | 9 | TRBV2 | . | ASSFGNIQY
TRBJ1-4 | 12 | TRBV7-2 | . | ASRSTGVNEKLF
TRBJ2-6 | 14 | TRBV4-1 | . | ASSQPGRSGANVLT
TRBJ2-7 | 13 | TRBV18 | TRBD2 | ASSPRTSGGYEQY
TRBJ1-4 | 11 | TRBV18 | . | ASSPRTNEKLF
TRBJ2-2 | 13 | TRBV7-9 | . | ASSLGQMNTGELF
TRBJ2-3 | 12 | TRBV7-3 | TRBD2 | ASSTSGNSDTQY
TRBJ2-3 | 18 | TRBV18 | TRBD2 | ASSPRKTGLAGERTDTQY
TRBJ2-1 | 18 | TRBV20-1 | TRBD2 | SASRSGLFRTLSSYNEQF
TRBJ2-1 | 14 | TRBV9 | . | ASSKGGFSSYNEQF
TRBJ2-3 | 15 | TRBV4-3 | TRBD2 | ASSHPGSSGGLDTQY
TRBJ2-1 | 13 | TRBV11-3 | . | ASSLGSSSYNEQF
TRBJ2-7 | 12 | TRBV7-3 | TRBD2 | ASSHGLAGDEQY
TRBJ2-1 | 14 | TRBV11-2 | . | ASSPTPIQGIGEQF
TRBJ1-1 | 9 | TRBV25-1 | TRBD1 | ASGDSGEAF
TRBJ2-4 | 12 | TRBV2 | TRBD1 | ASMRGTALNIQY
TRBJ2-1 | 13 | TRBV2 | . | ASSEFRGVYNEQF
TRBJ2-5 | 11 | TRBV18 | . | ASSPGLQETQY
TRBJ2-3 | 17 | TRBV28 | . | ASSTSGGTGTGRFHTQY
TRBJ2-5 | 12 | TRBV6-2/TRBV6-3 | . | ASSYSFSVVTQY
TRBJ2-3 | 12 | TRBV6-2/TRBV6-3 | . | ASSYSQGSDTQY
TRBJ1-1 | 13 | TRBV7-2 | . | ASSLVSFVNTEAF
TRBJ1-4 | 12 | TRBV6-2/TRBV6-3 | . | ASSDVRNNEKLF
TRBJ1-2 | 12 | TRBV19 | . | ASSASGVPYGYT
TRBJ1-2 | 13 | TRBV7-9 | . | ASSLFGQGSHGYT
TRBJ2-7 | 12 | TRBV5-6 | . | ASSSSGFSYEQY
TRBJ2-7 | 12 | TRBV11-3 | . | ASSPGTSTYEQY
TRBJ2-7 | 13 | TRBV28 | . | ASSPPGAGEGEQY
TRBJ1-5 | 10 | TRBV28 | . | ASRDPNQPQH
TRBJ1-1 | 12 | TRBV5-5 | TRBD1 | ASSSRGLGTEAF
TRBJ2-5 | 14 | TRBV6-6 | . | ASGRKRTPFQETQY
TRBJ2-1 | 13 | TRBV6-5 | . | ASSYLKTRPNEQF
TRBJ1-1 | 14 | TRBV5-1 | TRBD1 | ASSLGDRGRNTEAF
TRBJ1-1 | 13 | TRBV6-2/TRBV6-3 | TRBD1 | ASSYRQGAGTEAF
TRBJ2-7 | 11 | TRBV7-2 | . | ASSLDFGVEQY
TRBJ2-7 | 12 | TRBV6-6 | TRBD2 | ASLRTSGIVEQY
TRBJ2-3 | 12 | TRBV19 | TRBD2 | ASETSGRVRSQY
TRBJ2-3 | 13 | TRBV28 | . | ASSLGGGAVDTQY
TRBJ1-1 | 13 | TRBV19 | . | ASSIPASLRTEAF
TRBJ2-2 | 12 | TRBV6-5 | . | ASTEIINTGELF
TRBJ2-7 | 10 | TRBV11-3 | . | ASSHLTYEQY
TRBJ1-2 | 13 | TRBV6-6 | . | ASRGRPGHLYGYT